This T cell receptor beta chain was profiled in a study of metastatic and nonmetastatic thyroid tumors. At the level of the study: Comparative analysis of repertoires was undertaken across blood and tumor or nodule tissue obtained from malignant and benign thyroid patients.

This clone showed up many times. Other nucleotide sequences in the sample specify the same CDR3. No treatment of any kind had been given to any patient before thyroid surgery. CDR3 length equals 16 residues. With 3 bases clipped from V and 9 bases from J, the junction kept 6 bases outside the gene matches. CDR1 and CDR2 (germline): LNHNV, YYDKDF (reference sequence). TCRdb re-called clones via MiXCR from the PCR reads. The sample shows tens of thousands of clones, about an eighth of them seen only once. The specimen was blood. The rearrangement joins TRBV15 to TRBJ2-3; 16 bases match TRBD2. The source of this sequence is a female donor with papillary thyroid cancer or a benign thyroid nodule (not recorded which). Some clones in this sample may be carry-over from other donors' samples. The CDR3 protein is CATSRGTSGRAATQYF. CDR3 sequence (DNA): TGTGCCACCAGCAGGGGGACTAGCGGGAGGGCCGCCACGCAGTATTTT.